These T cell receptor beta chains were read from a single sample in a study of shared clonotypes between healthy human individuals. Sequencing used immunoSEQ multiplex PCR; TCRdb keeps in-frame clones, though not all of them. The table lists hundreds of thousands of clones, around 97% of them singletons. Material: naive CD4+ T cells sorted from blood. These receptors came from a woman aged 25-40 years in good health. Both conserved end residues are part of each CDR3. Fields, in order: clone size, V gene, CDR3 length, J gene, D gene, CDR3 DNA, CDR3 protein. D genes are given only for firm matches. Clone size is given for some rows only: seen once, a few or many times, or a class if the clone is expanded.

.	TRBV5-1	15	TRBJ2-7	TRBD2	TGCGCCAGCAGCTTGACTAGCGGGAGGGCCCTCGAGCAGTACTTC	CASSLTSGRALEQYF
.	TRBV6-1	17	TRBJ2-3	TRBD2	TGTGCCAGCAGTGAAGGCCCTATTCTAGCGGGAACAGATACGCAGTATTTT	CASSEGPILAGTDTQYF
.	TRBV11-2	15	TRBJ2-1	.	TGTGCCAGCAGCTTAGGACAGGACTCCTACAATGAGCAGTTCTTC	CASSLGQDSYNEQFF
.	TRBV15	16	TRBJ2-7	.	TGTGCCACCAGCAGAGATTTTTGGCCCCCGACTAGCGAGCAGTACTTC	CATSRDFWPPTSEQYF
.	TRBV2	15	TRBJ2-1	.	TGTGCCAGCAGTGAAGAGGGGTTAACAGTTAATGAGCAGTTCTTC	CASSEEGLTVNEQFF
once	TRBV7-9	16	TRBJ2-7	.	TGTGCCAGCAGCACTACAAGGACGTCGACACTGGACGAGCAGTACTTC	CASSTTRTSTLDEQYF
few	TRBV27	16	TRBJ2-2	.	TGTGCCAGCAGGAGGGGGGTCCTGGGGAATCCCGGGGAGCTGTTTTTT	CASRRGVLGNPGELFF
once	TRBV4-1	17	TRBJ2-5	TRBD2	TGCGCCAGCAGCCAACAATTCGGCGGGAGTCTGGGAGAGACCCAGTACTTC	CASSQQFGGSLGETQYF
.	TRBV27	18	TRBJ2-1	TRBD2	TGTGCCAGCAGCCTAGGACTAGCGGGAGGGCCCTATTACAATGAGCAGTTCTTC	CASSLGLAGGPYYNEQFF
.	TRBV2	19	TRBJ1-5	TRBD1	TGTGCCAGCAGTGAATCCCTGACAGGGTCGGTCTATAGCAATCAGCCCCAGCATTTT	CASSESLTGSVYSNQPQHF
.	TRBV28	15	TRBJ2-1	TRBD2	TGTGCCAGCAGTTCTAGCGGGTTTACCTACAATGAGCAGTTCTTC	CASSSSGFTYNEQFF
.	TRBV5-1	13	TRBJ2-1	TRBD1	TGCGCCAGCAGCCTACAGGGGGACGGTGAGCAGTTCTTC	CASSLQGDGEQFF
.	TRBV6-5	15	TRBJ2-7	TRBD2	TGTGCCAGCAGCCCAAGGAGCGGGAGTAGCTACGAGCAGTACTTC	CASSPRSGSSYEQYF
.	TRBV6-6	14	TRBJ1-2	.	TGTGCCAGCAGTACAAACCCGGACACTTTAACTAACACCTTC	CASSTNPDTLTNTF
.	TRBV2	15	TRBJ1-5	TRBD1	TGTGCCAGCAAAGTCCGGGACAGCCAAAATCAGCCCCAGCATTTT	CASKVRDSQNQPQHF
.	TRBV29-1	14	TRBJ2-7	TRBD1	TGCAGCGTTAGGGAGACAGGGGGCATCCACGAGCAGTACTTC	CSVRETGGIHEQYF
once	TRBV11-2	15	TRBJ1-4	.	TGTGCCAGCAGCTATATAACAGGTGGTAATGAAAAACTGTTTTTT	CASSYITGGNEKLFF
.	TRBV5-4	14	TRBJ2-7	.	TGTGCCAGCAGCTTGGGCTGGAAGGGCGGCGAGCAGTACTTC	CASSLGWKGGEQYF